The table lists the clone carrying this TCR beta chain with a few counts. Its antigen is unidentified. The data were obtained in a study of CD8 T cells in ankylosing spondylitis. Study-wide results and limits: Disease-linked clones were reportedly significantly enriched in matched ankylosing spondylitis synovial fluid. Within peripheral blood, clones linked to disease were CD8+ and relatively rare. A TCR beta motif made of 7 to 9 highly homologous variants seemed typical of ankylosing spondylitis blood.

Germline V gives CDR1 SQVTM, CDR2 ANQGSEA. The CDR3 loop spans 9 amino acids. The V gene lost 3 bases and the J gene lost 4 bases, with 0 bases spanning the gap. With molecular barcodes, quantitative 5'-RACE was used to make the TCR beta libraries. One entry per CDR3 protein, called by TCRdb with MiXCR from the 5' RACE reads. Found here are hundreds of thousands of distinct CDR3 sequences, 20% to 25% of them singletons; the top ten hold about 4%. The receptor comes from a female donor with ankylosing spondylitis or in good health (not recorded which). This chain links TRBV29-1 with TRBJ1-2; the D is unclear. Specimen: blood, either unsorted or a sorted T cell fraction (not recorded which). This CDR3 is CSVDYGYTF. The CDR3, as DNA: TGCAGCGTTGACTATGGCTACACCTTC. Filled out from reference TRBV29-1 and TRBJ1-2, the complete variable domain reads SAVISQKPSRDICQRGTSLTIQCQVDSQVTMMFWYRQQPGQSLTLIATANQGSEATYESGFVIDKFPISRPNLTFSTLTVSNMSPEDSSIYLCSVDYGYTFGSGTRLTVV.